Shown below are 8 T cell receptor beta chains from a single sample sequenced in a study of cytomegalovirus exposure and HLA in healthy donors. With 60 Vbeta and 13 Jbeta primers, the PCR was carried out. Produced via immunoSEQ multiplex PCR; TCRdb's table is partial and in-frame only. The data show some 150,000 clones, around 79% seen once. Material: PBMCs. The receptor set was obtained from a man aged 45-60 years in good health and CMV-seropositive.

The rearrangement joins TRBV27 to TRBJ2-3; the D is unclear. Trimming pared 3 bases from V and 1 base from J, leaving 5 bases between. CDR1 and CDR2 from the germline V gene are MNHEY and SMNVEV (reference sequence). This CDR3 region has 13 residues. The CDR3 DNA follows: TGTGCCAGCAGTTTTTTAGGCACAGATACGCAGTATTTT. It codes for CASSFLGTDTQYF.

The V gene is TRBV5-6, the J gene TRBJ1-4, with D perhaps TRBD1 (6 bases). The V end lost 2 bases, the J end lost 7 bases, and 15 bases lay between the germline ends. Germline V gives CDR1 SGHDT, CDR2 YYEEEE. This CDR3 is built from 15 residues. This CDR3 is CASSFEGGLGEKLFF. CDR3 coding DNA: TGTGCCAGCAGCTTTGAGGGGGGGCTGGGTGAAAAACTGTTTTTT.

The chain joins TRBV6-4 to TRBJ2-5, with D maybe TRBD2 (5 bases). The CDR3 has 15 residues. The V end was cut by 4 bases, the J end by 0 bases, with 12 bases between. Germline-derived CDR1 and CDR2 are MRHNA and SNTAGT. Here the CDR3 reads CASSAYPGYQETQYF. The DNA for the CDR3 is TGTGCCAGCAGTGCGTATCCGGGGTACCAAGAGACCCAGTACTTC.

The chain carries TRBV5-4 and TRBJ1-2; D is undetermined. The CDR3 extends over 14 amino acids. CDR1 is SGHNT, CDR2 YYREEE, per germline (reference sequence). V dropped 2 bases and J dropped 2 bases, with 10 bases sitting between them. The CDR3 DNA follows: TGTGCCAGCAGCTTTAATCACGGGAACTATGGCTACACCTTC. Amino acids: CASSFNHGNYGYTF. Full variable domain (missing parts from reference TRBV5-4 and TRBJ1-2): ETGVTQSPTHLIKTRGQQVTLRCSSQSGHNTVSWYQQALGQGPQFIFQYYREEENGRGNFPPRFSGLQFPNYSSELNVNALELDDSALYLCASSFNHGNYGYTFGSGTRLTVV.

This rearrangement joins TRBV19 to TRBJ1-1, with D perhaps TRBD1 (5 bases). The V gene's germline CDR1 is LNHDA and CDR2 SQIVND (reference sequence). The CDR3 has 14 residues. V dropped 5 bases and J dropped 4 bases, with 14 bases sitting between them. The CDR3 nucleotides read TGTGCCAGTAGTTTCCCTGGGAGGGGCACTGAAGCTTTCTTT. This codes for CASSFPGRGTEAFF.

This sequence joins TRBV19 and TRBJ1-1, with a possible D match to TRBD1 (5 bases). This CDR3 has 14 amino acids. The germline V gene has CDR1 LNHDA and CDR2 SQIVND (reference sequence). V was cut by 4 bases and J by 0 bases, with 9 bases left in between. The CDR3 sequence: CASSNPGLNTEAFF. CDR3 bases: TGTGCCAGTAGTAATCCAGGGCTGAACACTGAAGCTTTCTTT.

Worth noting for this clone: One junction end disagrees with the germline gene, perhaps due to a read error. This rearrangement joins TRBV5-1 to TRBJ2-5, with TRBD1 identical over 7 bases. This CDR3 is built from 15 residues. Per the germline V gene, CDR1 is SGHRS and CDR2 is YFSETQ. The CDR3 sequence is CSSSIGQAGQETQYF. As DNA, the CDR3 is TGCTCCAGCAGCATCGGACAGGCAGGCCAAGAGACCCAGTACTTC.

In this sample, this clone turned up once. This sequence may be a read error, since a much larger clone differs from it by one base. The chain couples TRBV2 to TRBJ2-5; TRBD1 matches 8 bases. The end of the DNA aligns better with TRBJ2-7, so the J call may be wrong. This CDR3 is 14 amino acids long. Germline CDR1 SNHLY, CDR2 FYNNEI. In nucleotides, the CDR3 is TGTGCCAGCAGTGACAGGGGGCACTTATACGAGCAGTACTTC. Amino acids: CASSDRGHLYEQYF.